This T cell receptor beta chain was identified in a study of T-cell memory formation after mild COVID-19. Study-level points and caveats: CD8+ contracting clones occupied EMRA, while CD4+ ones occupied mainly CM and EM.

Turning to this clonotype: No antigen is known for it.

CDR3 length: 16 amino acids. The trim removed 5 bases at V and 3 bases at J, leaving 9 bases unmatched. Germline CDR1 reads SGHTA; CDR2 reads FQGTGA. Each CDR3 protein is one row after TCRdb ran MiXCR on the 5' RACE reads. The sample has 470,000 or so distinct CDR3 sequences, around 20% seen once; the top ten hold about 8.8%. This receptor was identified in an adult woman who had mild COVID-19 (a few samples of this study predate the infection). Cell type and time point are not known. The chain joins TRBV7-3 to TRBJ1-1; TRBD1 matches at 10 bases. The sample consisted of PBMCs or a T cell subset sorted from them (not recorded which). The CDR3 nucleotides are TGTGCCAGCAGCCTCCCTCCGGACAGGGGGGACACTGAAGCTTTCTTT. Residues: CASSLPPDRGDTEAFF.